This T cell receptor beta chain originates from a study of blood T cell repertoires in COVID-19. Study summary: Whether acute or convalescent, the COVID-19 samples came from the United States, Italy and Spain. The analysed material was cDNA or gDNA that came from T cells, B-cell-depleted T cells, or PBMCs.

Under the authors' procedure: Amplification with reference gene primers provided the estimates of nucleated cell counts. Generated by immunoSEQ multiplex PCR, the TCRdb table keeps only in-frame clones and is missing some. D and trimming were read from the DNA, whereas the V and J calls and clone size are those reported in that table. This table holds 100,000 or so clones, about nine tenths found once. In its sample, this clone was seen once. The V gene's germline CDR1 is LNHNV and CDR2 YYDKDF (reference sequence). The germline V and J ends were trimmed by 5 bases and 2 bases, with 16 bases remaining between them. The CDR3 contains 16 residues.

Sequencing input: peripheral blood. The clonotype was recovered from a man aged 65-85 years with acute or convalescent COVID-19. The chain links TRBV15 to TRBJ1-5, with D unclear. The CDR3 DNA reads TGTGCCACCAGCCCCTCCCCGGCGAGGCGCAATCAGCCCCAGCATTTT. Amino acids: CATSPSPARRNQPQHF.